Detailed here is one TCR beta chain. Its antigen remains unidentified. No much larger clone is present one base from it, and per-base qualities are unavailable. The data originate from a study of blood T cells in healthy people across ages (dated by TCRdb to about 2015). For the wider study: In model experiments, template switching captured about one uniquely barcoded TCR beta cDNA molecule for every two T cells. The study measured age-related changes in TCR beta repertoire diversity using deep sequencing normalized with unique cDNA molecular identifiers. To avoid experimental bias, donors of different ages were spread randomly across the sequencing lanes. Using the same blood draw, the study looked at two additional independent replicas of 1 million unique cDNA reads for two donors, one aged 18 to 29 and the other aged 80 or older. The donors were divided into four age groups: young (average roughly 15 years), middle-aged (approximately 41), aged (roughly 66) and long-lived (roughly 82). Results the study describes overall, beyond this receptor: Because profiling used bulk unsorted PBMCs, naive and antigen-experienced compartments could not be compared conclusively. As age increased, observed TCR beta diversity per million T cells dropped in a roughly linear way, and a significant reduction was already evident by age about 36. Compared with the aged group, more naive CD4+ T cells, fewer expanded clones and increased TCR diversity were shown by the long-lived group, suggesting age selection. Estimates of total diversity based on one million sequenced T cells were regarded as lower bounds and as underestimates. Because donor CMV infection status was unknown, age-related changes in expanded clonotypes were potentially confounded. There was a strong correlation between observed TCR beta diversity and the percentage of naive T cells measured by flow cytometry.

Systemically healthy Caucasian individuals from Russia, 35 to 40 in total and aged roughly 6 to 100 years, were included as donors. Around 9.9 milliliters of peripheral blood were collected from each donor into EDTA-treated Vacutainer tubes. PBMCs were isolated by Ficoll-Paque density-gradient centrifugation, with at least 6 million obtained per sample. Total RNA was extracted from PBMCs with Trizol reagent, with at least 6 micrograms obtained per sample. Naive CD45RAhigh/CD27high T cell percentages were measured by flow cytometry on a PBMC aliquot from every donor. To prepare the library, 5' RACE was applied. Sequencing took place on an Illumina HiSeq 2500. A second PCR of about 6 to 12 cycles was run with a J-beta primer mix and a sample-barcoded 5' primer. A template-switch 5' adaptor carrying 12 random nucleotides introduced a unique molecular identifier onto each TCR beta cDNA molecule. Each sample yielded at least 3 million CDR3-containing paired-end reads. All of the RNA was converted into first-strand cDNA using the Mint cDNA synthesis kit, with a TRBC-specific oligonucleotide serving as the primer. All cDNA was treated with uracil-DNA glycosylase and then went through a first 18-cycle PCR with the universal primers M1SS and BC2_uni_R. In the authors' own workflow: For normalization, 1 million high-quality reads were randomly selected from each sample, with every read carrying a distinct molecular identifier. Reads sharing molecular identifiers were discarded rather than binned into consensus sequences. MiTCR, set to a Q25 quality threshold and the strictest error-elimination algorithm, was used for CDR3 identification, clonotype clustering and error correction. Lower-bound total TCR beta diversity was estimated with a nonparametric unseen species model using Euler transformation. TCRdb handled the public reads itself, with Q25 trimming in fastp and clone calling in MiXCR, and kept productive beta chains. Rows are unified per CDR3 protein, each entry keeping the most common DNA and genes. TCRdb, not the authors, supplied the V and J calls. Counted in this sample were more than 1.4 million distinct CDR3 sequences; roughly 45% of them appeared once. 7% to 9% of the sample rests with the top ten.

CDR1 is given as SGHTS and CDR2 as YDEGEE, both from the germline V gene. V was cut back by 4 bases and J by 13 bases, leaving a gap of 14 bases between them. The CDR3, from cysteine to phenylalanine, totals 12 residues. Kept here is only the CDR3 DNA, which spans 36 bases and is read in frame from base 1. The sequence was collected from a woman aged 18-30 years in good health. Material for sequencing was blood. The rearrangement combines TRBV5-8 with TRBJ1-4; the D gene is unclear. Here is the DNA: TGTGCCAGCAGCCCTCGACGGGAACGACTGTTTTTT. It translates as CASSPRRERLFF.